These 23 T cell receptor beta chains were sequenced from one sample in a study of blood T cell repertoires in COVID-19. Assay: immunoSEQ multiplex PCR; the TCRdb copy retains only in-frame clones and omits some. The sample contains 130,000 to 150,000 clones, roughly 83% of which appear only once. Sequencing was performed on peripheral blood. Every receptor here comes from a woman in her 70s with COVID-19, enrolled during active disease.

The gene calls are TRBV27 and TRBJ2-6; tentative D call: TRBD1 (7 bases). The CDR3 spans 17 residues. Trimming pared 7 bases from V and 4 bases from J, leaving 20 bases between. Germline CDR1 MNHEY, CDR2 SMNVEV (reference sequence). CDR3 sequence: CASTRRGRVSGANVLTF. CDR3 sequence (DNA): TGTGCCAGCACCCGGAGGGGGCGCGTATCCGGGGCCAACGTCCTGACTTTC.

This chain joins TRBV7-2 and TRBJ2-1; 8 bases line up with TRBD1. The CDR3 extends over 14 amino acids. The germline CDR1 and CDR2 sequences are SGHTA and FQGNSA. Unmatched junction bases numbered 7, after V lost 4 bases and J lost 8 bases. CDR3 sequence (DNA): TGTGCCAGCAGCTCGCGGACAGGGAAGGATGAGCAGTTCTTC. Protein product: CASSSRTGKDEQFF.

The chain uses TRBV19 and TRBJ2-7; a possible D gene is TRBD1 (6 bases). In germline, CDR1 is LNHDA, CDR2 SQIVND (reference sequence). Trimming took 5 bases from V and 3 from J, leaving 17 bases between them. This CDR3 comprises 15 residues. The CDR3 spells CASSLGTRTVYEQYF. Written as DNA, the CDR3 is TGTGCCAGTAGTCTCGGGACAAGGACTGTCTACGAGCAGTACTTC.

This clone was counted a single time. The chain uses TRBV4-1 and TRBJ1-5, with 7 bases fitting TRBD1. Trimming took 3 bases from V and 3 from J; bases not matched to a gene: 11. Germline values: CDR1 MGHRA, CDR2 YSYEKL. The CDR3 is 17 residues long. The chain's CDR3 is CASSHTRDSANNQPQHF. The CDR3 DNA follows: TGCGCCAGCAGCCACACCCGGGACAGCGCCAACAATCAGCCCCAGCATTTT.

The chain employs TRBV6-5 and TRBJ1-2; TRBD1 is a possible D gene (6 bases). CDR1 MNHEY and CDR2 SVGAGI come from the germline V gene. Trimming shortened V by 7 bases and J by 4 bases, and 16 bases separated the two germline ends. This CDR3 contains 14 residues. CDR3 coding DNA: TGTGCCAGCACCATTACAGGGCCTACCTATGGCTACACCTTC. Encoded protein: CASTITGPTYGYTF.

The CDR3 DNA reads TGTGCCAGCAGTCAAACAGGGCGGCCCTCCTATGGCTACACCTTC. Its protein is CASSQTGRPSYGYTF. The chain couples TRBV25-1 to TRBJ1-2; the D gene is possibly TRBD1 (6 bases). The ends were cut back, 5 bases at V and 4 bases at J, with 17 bases in the middle. Germline V CDR1 and CDR2: MGHDK, SYGVNS. This CDR3 contains 15 residues.

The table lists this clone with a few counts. The CDR3 protein is CASSFRGGTGPNTIYF. The CDR3 DNA sequence: TGTGCCAGCAGTTTCCGGGGGGGGACAGGGCCCAACACCATATATTTT. The J gene is TRBJ1-3, the V gene TRBV28; 9 bases are a match to TRBD1. Per germline, CDR1 MDHEN and CDR2 SYDVKM. Trimming took 3 bases from V and 7 from J; bases not matched to a gene: 10. CDR3 length equals 16 residues.

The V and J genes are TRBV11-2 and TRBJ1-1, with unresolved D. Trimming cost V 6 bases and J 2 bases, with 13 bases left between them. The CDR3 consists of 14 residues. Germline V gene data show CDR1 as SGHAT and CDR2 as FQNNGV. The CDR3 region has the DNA TGTGCCAGCAGTCTTCTTCGGGGTAACACTGAAGCTTTCTTT. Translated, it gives CASSLLRGNTEAFF.

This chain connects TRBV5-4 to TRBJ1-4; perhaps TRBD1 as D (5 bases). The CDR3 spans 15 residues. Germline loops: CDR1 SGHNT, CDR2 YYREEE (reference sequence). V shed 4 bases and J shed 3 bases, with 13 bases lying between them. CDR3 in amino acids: CASSTSGGANEKLFF. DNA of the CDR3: TGTGCCAGCAGCACTTCAGGAGGGGCTAATGAAAAACTGTTTTTT. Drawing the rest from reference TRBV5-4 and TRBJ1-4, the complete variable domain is ETGVTQSPTHLIKTRGQQVTLRCSSQSGHNTVSWYQQALGQGPQFIFQYYREEENGRGNFPPRFSGLQFPNYSSELNVNALELDDSALYLCASSTSGGANEKLFFGSGTQLSVL.

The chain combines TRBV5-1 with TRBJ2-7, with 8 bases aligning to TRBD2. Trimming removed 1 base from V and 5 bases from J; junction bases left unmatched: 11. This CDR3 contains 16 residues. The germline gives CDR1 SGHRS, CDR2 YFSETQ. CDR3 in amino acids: CASSLTGTSSSHEQYF. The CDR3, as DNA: TGCGCCAGCAGCTTGACCGGGACTAGTAGTTCCCACGAGCAGTACTTC.

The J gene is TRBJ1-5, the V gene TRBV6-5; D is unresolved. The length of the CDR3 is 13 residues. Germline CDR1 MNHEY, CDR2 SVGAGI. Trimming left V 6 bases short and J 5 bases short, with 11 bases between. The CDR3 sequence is CASRPERDQPQHF. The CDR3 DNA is TGTGCCAGCAGACCCGAGAGAGATCAGCCCCAGCATTTT.

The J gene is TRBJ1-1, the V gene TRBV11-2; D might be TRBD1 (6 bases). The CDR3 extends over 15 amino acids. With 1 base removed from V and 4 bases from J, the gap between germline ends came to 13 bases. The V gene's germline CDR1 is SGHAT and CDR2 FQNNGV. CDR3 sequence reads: CASSLGDRWATEAFF. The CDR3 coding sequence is TGTGCCAGCAGCTTAGGTGACAGGTGGGCCACTGAAGCTTTCTTT.

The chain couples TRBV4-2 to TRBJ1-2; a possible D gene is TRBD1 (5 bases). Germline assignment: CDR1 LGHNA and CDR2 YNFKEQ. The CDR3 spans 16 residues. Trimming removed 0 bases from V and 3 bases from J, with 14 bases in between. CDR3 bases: TGTGCCAGCAGCCAAGATCGCGGGGCAGGTTACTATGGCTACACCTTC. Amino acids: CASSQDRGAGYYGYTF.

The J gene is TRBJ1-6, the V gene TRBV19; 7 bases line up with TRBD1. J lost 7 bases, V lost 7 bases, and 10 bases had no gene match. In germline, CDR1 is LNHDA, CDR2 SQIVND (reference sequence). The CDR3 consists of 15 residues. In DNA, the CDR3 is TGTGCCAGTACCCCGGGGCAGGGGGGCAATTCACCCCTCCACTTT. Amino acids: CASTPGQGGNSPLHF.

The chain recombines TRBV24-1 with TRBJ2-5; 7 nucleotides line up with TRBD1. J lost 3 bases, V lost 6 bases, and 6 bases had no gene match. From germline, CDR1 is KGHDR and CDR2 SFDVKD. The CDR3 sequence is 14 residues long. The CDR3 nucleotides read TGTGCCACCAGTAGACAGGGCGAAGAAGAGACCCAGTACTTC. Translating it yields CATSRQGEEETQYF.

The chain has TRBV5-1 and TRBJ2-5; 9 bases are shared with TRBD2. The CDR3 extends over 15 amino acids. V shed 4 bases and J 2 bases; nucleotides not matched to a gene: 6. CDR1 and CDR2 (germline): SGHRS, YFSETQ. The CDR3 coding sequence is TGCGCCAGCAGCAGAGCTAGCGGGGTGCAAGAGACCCAGTACTTC. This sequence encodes CASSRASGVQETQYF.

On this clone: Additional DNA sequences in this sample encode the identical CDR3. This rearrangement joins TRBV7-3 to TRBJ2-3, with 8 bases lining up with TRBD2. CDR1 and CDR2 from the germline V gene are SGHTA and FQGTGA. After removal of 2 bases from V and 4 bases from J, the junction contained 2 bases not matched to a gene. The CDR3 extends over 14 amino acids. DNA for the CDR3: TGTGCCAGCAGCTTAGCGGGGGGCGCAGATACGCAGTATTTT. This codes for CASSLAGGADTQYF.

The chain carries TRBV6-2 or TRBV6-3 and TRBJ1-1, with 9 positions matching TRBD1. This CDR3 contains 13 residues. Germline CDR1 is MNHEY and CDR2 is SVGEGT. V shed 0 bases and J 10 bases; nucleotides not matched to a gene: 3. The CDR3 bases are TGTGCCAGCAGTTACTCGGGACAGGGCCGAGCTTTCTTT. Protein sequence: CASSYSGQGRAFF.

CDR3 sequence reads: CSVEVAGRTDTQYF. CDR3 nucleotide sequence: TGCAGCGTTGAGGTAGCGGGAAGAACAGATACGCAGTATTTT. The chain carries TRBV29-1 and TRBJ2-3, with TRBD2 identical over 8 bases. Germline V gives CDR1 SQVTM, CDR2 ANQGSEA. This CDR3 has 14 amino acids. V lost 3 bases, J lost 3 bases, and 5 bases stayed unmatched.

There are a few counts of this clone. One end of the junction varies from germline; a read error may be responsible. CDR3 nucleotide sequence: TGTGCCAGCAGCCCTGGGAGGCAGGGTGGGGTCTTC. It yields the protein CASSPGRQGGVF. This chain links TRBV7-9 with TRBJ1-2, with D perhaps TRBD1 (5 bases). Per the germline V gene, CDR1 is SEHNR and CDR2 is FQNEAQ (reference sequence). The CDR3 has 12 amino acids.

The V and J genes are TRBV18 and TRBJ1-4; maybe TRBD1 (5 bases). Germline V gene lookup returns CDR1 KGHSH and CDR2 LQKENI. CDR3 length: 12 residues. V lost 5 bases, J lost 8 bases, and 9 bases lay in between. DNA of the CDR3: TGTGCCAGCTCATCCACAGGCGAAAAACTGTTTTTT. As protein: CASSSTGEKLFF.

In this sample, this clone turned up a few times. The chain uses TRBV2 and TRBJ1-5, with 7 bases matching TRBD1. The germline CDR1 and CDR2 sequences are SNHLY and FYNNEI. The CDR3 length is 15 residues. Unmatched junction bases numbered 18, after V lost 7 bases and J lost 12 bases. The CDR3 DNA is TGTGCCAGCACCGTTGCCACAGGGGCCGGCGTAGGCCAGCATTTT. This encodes CASTVATGAGVGQHF.

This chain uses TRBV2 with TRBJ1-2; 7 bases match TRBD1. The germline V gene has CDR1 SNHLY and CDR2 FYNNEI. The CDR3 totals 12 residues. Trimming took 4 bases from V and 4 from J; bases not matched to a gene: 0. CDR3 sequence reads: CASSGDSYGYTF. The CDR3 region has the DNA TGTGCCAGCAGTGGGGACAGCTATGGCTACACCTTC.